Each of the 28 T cell receptor beta chains below was sequenced from the same sample in a study of PD-1 blockade in classical Hodgkin lymphoma. Produced via immunoSEQ multiplex PCR; TCRdb's table is partial and in-frame only. The sample carries approximately 44,000 clones, 65% to 70% recorded once. Time point: cycle 4 day 1 (C4D1), after more than 5 weeks of nivolumab. Each of the patients experienced relapse following autologous stem cell transplantation, and their brentuximab vedotin exposure differed. Material: peripheral blood mononuclear cells (PBMCs), obtained before the fourth cycle of nivolumab. All receptors derive from a human donor with classical Hodgkin lymphoma.

V usage is TRBV27 and J usage is TRBJ1-2; the match to TRBD1 covers 8 bases. The CDR3 has 19 residues. Germline V gene lookup returns CDR1 MNHEY and CDR2 SMNVEV (reference sequence). The V and J ends lost 1 base and 4 bases, in that order; junction bases with no gene match: 17. The CDR3 sequence is CASSLYGGLTRGPTYGYTF. The CDR3 DNA sequence: TGTGCCAGCAGTTTATATGGGGGGCTTACCAGGGGGCCTACCTATGGCTACACCTTC.

The chain links TRBV2 to TRBJ1-1, with a tentative D call TRBD1 (5 bases). The length of the CDR3 is 14 residues. Germline-derived CDR1 and CDR2 are SNHLY and FYNNEI. Trimming took 2 bases from V and 2 from J, leaving 9 bases between them. The CDR3 region is CASSERGDNTEAFF. In DNA, the CDR3 is TGTGCCAGCAGTGAACGGGGGGACAACACTGAAGCTTTCTTT.

The V gene is TRBV27, the J gene TRBJ2-7, with D perhaps TRBD1 or TRBD2 (5 bases each). The CDR3 has 14 residues. CDR1 is MNHEY, CDR2 SMNVEV, per germline (reference sequence). With 6 bases removed from V and 5 bases from J, the gap between germline ends came to 17 bases. The CDR3 here is CASRRQPLGDEQYF. For the CDR3, the DNA is TGTGCCAGCAGGAGACAACCTTTGGGGGACGAGCAGTACTTC.

V and J are TRBV6-6 and TRBJ2-4, with 7 positions matching TRBD1. The length of the CDR3 is 13 residues. The ends lost 7 bases at V and 6 bases at J; junction bases unmatched: 6. The germline gives CDR1 MNHNY, CDR2 SVGAGI (reference sequence). The CDR3 here is CASTETGRNIQYF. Here the CDR3 DNA reads TGTGCCAGCACCGAGACAGGGAGAAACATTCAGTACTTC.

V gene TRBV6-6 combines with J gene TRBJ1-6, with 9 bases matching TRBD1. V shed 6 bases, J shed 7 bases, and the junction held 4 bases outside the gene matches. The V gene's germline CDR1 is MNHNY and CDR2 SVGAGI (reference sequence). The CDR3 sequence is 14 residues long. CDR3 DNA sequence: TGTGCCAGCAGGGGGACAGGGACAAATTCACCCCTCCACTTT. This sequence encodes CASRGTGTNSPLHF.

This clone was seen a handful of times. The V and J genes are TRBV5-1 and TRBJ1-6; TRBD1 is a possible D gene (6 bases). This CDR3 contains 15 residues. Trimming took 2 bases from V and 8 from J, leaving 14 bases between them. Looked up from germline, CDR1 is SGHRS and CDR2 is YFSETQ. The CDR3 spells CASSFSAGEDSPLHF. Written as DNA, the CDR3 is TGCGCCAGCAGCTTCTCGGCAGGGGAGGATTCACCCCTCCACTTT.

This clone was found a few times. This sequence joins TRBV11-3 and TRBJ1-1; D gene uncertain. The CDR3 totals 13 residues. Trimming took 0 bases from V and 1 from J, leaving 3 bases between them. The germline V gene encodes CDR1 SGHNT and CDR2 YENEEA. This CDR3 is CASSLEANTEAFF. CDR3 sequence (DNA): TGTGCCAGCAGCTTAGAGGCGAACACTGAAGCTTTCTTT.

By proportion, this clone is medium-sized (0.01 to 0.1%). The chain recombines TRBV9 with TRBJ1-1; 7 positions agree with TRBD1. Germline V CDR1 and CDR2: SGDLS, YYNGEE. The CDR3 extends over 14 amino acids. V trimming: 4 bases; J trimming: 5 bases; junction bases outside the gene matches: 8. CDR3 sequence reads: CASSIGQDRTEAFF. CDR3 nucleotides: TGTGCCAGCAGCATCGGACAGGATAGAACTGAAGCTTTCTTT.

The rearrangement links TRBV4-3 to TRBJ2-2; 9 bases map to TRBD1. This CDR3 spans 17 amino acids. V was clipped by 1 base and J by 8 bases; unmatched bases: 11. Per germline, CDR1 LGHNA and CDR2 YSLEER. The CDR3 nucleotides are TGCGCCAGCAGCCAAGTTCTCGGACAGGGGTCGTCTGGGGAGCTGTTTTTT. It encodes CASSQVLGQGSSGELFF.

The chain is built from TRBV5-4 and TRBJ2-1; D might be TRBD2 (6 bases). Trimming pared 5 bases from V and 1 base from J, leaving 10 bases between. The CDR3 length is 14 residues. The germline V gene has CDR1 SGHNT and CDR2 YYREEE (reference sequence). The CDR3 reads CASSTGESYNEQFF. DNA of the CDR3: TGTGCCAGCAGTACGGGGGAATCCTACAATGAGCAGTTCTTC. Filled out from reference TRBV5-4 and TRBJ2-1, the complete variable domain reads ETGVTQSPTHLIKTRGQQVTLRCSSQSGHNTVSWYQQALGQGPQFIFQYYREEENGRGNFPPRFSGLQFPNYSSELNVNALELDDSALYLCASSTGESYNEQFFGPGTRLTVL.

J is TRBJ2-3 and V is TRBV29-1, with 8 positions matching TRBD1. Per the germline V gene, CDR1 is SQVTM and CDR2 is ANQGSEA. The CDR3 sequence is 16 residues long. V lost 3 bases and J lost 1; bases outside the gene matches: 9. The CDR3 DNA reads TGCAGCGTTGACCGGGACAGGAGCGTTCGCACAGATACGCAGTATTTT. Translating it yields CSVDRDRSVRTDTQYF.

The chain has TRBV7-8 and TRBJ1-1; D might be TRBD1 (5 bases). V gave up 5 bases and J gave up 3 bases, with 10 bases separating them. The CDR3 is 13 residues long. Germline V gene sequence: CDR1 SGHVS, CDR2 FQNEAQ. The CDR3 loop is CASSLGEYTEAFF. CDR3 bases: TGTGCCAGCAGCCTAGGGGAGTACACTGAAGCTTTCTTT.

The rearrangement links TRBV11-3 to TRBJ2-1; 10 bases map to TRBD2. V lost 1 base to trimming and J lost 8 bases; unmatched junction nucleotides: 5. The germline CDR1 and CDR2 sequences are SGHNT and YENEEA. This CDR3 has 15 amino acids. The CDR3 DNA follows: TGTGCCAGCAGCTTAGGACTAGCGGGTAGCTATGAGCAGTTCTTC. It is translated as CASSLGLAGSYEQFF.

This clone was counted a single time. The genes are TRBV19 and TRBJ1-1; D perhaps matches TRBD1 (6 bases). Trimming took 9 bases from V and 1 from J, leaving 18 bases between them. Germline assignment: CDR1 LNHDA and CDR2 SQIVND (reference sequence). There are 15 residues in the CDR3. Here the CDR3 reads CASKHGGAENTEAFF. The CDR3 coding sequence is TGTGCCAGCAAACATGGGGGGGCAGAGAACACTGAAGCTTTCTTT.

This clone has a count of ten or more. The chain couples TRBV6-5 to TRBJ2-2; possibly TRBD1 for D (6 bases). The CDR3 loop spans 14 amino acids. V dropped 0 bases and J dropped 7 bases, with 9 bases sitting between them. Germline V gives CDR1 MNHEY, CDR2 SVGAGI. This CDR3 reads CASSYSGAYGELFF. As DNA, the CDR3 is TGTGCCAGCAGTTACTCGGGGGCCTACGGGGAGCTGTTTTTT.

This clone is medium-sized. This chain joins TRBV27 and TRBJ1-6; TRBD1 aligns across 10 bases. The germline CDR1 and CDR2 sequences are MNHEY and SMNVEV (reference sequence). J was trimmed by 7 bases and V by 4 bases; bases with no gene match: 4. The CDR3 is 15 amino acids. CDR3 sequence: CASSSGQGGNSPLHF. CDR3 DNA: TGTGCCAGCAGTTCTGGACAGGGGGGGAATTCACCCCTCCACTTT.

The genes are TRBV19 and TRBJ1-1; TRBD1 agrees at 7 bases. Germline V gives CDR1 LNHDA, CDR2 SQIVND (reference sequence). The CDR3 runs 14 residues. The ends lost 3 bases at V and 8 bases at J; junction bases unmatched: 9. This chain's CDR3 is CASSINEGAPEAFF. In nucleotides, the CDR3 is TGTGCCAGTAGTATCAATGAGGGGGCGCCGGAAGCTTTCTTT.

The rearrangement joins TRBV19 to TRBJ1-1; D not resolved. This CDR3 region has 13 residues. The V and J ends lost 1 base and 5 bases respectively, with 8 bases between them. Per the germline V gene, CDR1 is LNHDA and CDR2 is SQIVND (reference sequence). CDR3 protein: CASSIVGGTEAFF. CDR3 nucleotides: TGTGCCAGTAGTATAGTAGGAGGGACTGAAGCTTTCTTT.

The chain recombines TRBV5-6 with TRBJ1-1; no reliable D call. V was cut by 2 bases and J by 6 bases, with 5 bases left in between. CDR1 and CDR2 from the germline V gene are SGHDT and YYEEEE. CDR3 size: 11 residues. The CDR3 DNA sequence: TGTGCCAGCAGCTTTGGGGCTGAAGCTTTCTTT. Translation: CASSFGAEAFF.

This clone has only a few counts. J is TRBJ2-7 and V is TRBV5-4, with 9 bases matching TRBD2. The trim removed 4 bases at V and 7 bases at J, leaving 9 bases unmatched. Germline CDR1 SGHNT, CDR2 YYREEE (reference sequence). The CDR3 consists of 14 residues. The CDR3 protein is CASSPGTSLREQYF. In nucleotides, the CDR3 is TGTGCCAGCAGCCCCGGGACTAGCCTAAGGGAGCAGTACTTC.

This chain joins TRBV7-9 and TRBJ2-1; D gene uncertain. The CDR3 is made up of 16 amino acids. With 0 bases removed from V and 6 bases from J, the gap between germline ends came to 15 bases. Germline CDR1 SEHNR, CDR2 FQNEAQ (reference sequence). This CDR3 reads CASSLAQDLVSNEQFF. DNA of the CDR3: TGTGCCAGCAGCTTAGCGCAAGACCTAGTTTCCAATGAGCAGTTCTTC. The whole variable domain, remainder taken from reference TRBV7-9 and TRBJ2-1, is DTGVSQNPRHKITKRGQNVTFRCDPISEHNRLYWYRQTLGQGPEFLTYFQNEAQLEKSRLLSDRFSAERPKGSFSTLEIQRTEQGDSAMYLCASSLAQDLVSNEQFFGPGTRLTVL.

This clone showed up just once. The J gene is TRBJ2-7, the V gene TRBV19; D not resolved. The CDR3 sequence is 14 residues long. Trimming cost V 6 bases and J 5 bases, with 17 bases left between them. Germline CDR1 LNHDA, CDR2 SQIVND (reference sequence). The CDR3: CASSLRPQSDEQYF. CDR3 coding DNA: TGTGCCAGTAGCCTCCGGCCACAAAGCGACGAGCAGTACTTC.

This clone has only one observation. The rearrangement links TRBV7-8 to TRBJ1-4; 9 nucleotides align to TRBD1. The CDR3 has 14 residues. V lost 5 bases to trimming and J lost 8 bases; unmatched junction nucleotides: 6. Germline V gene data show CDR1 as SGHVS and CDR2 as FQNEAQ. The CDR3 DNA follows: TGTGCCAGCAGCCAACAGGGGGCAGGAGAAAAACTGTTTTTT. Its translation is CASSQQGAGEKLFF.

The rearrangement joins TRBV6-5 to TRBJ1-2; D may be TRBD1 (5 bases). This CDR3 has 14 amino acids. Germline V gene data show CDR1 as MNHEY and CDR2 as SVGAGI. Trimming pared 5 bases from V and 7 bases from J, leaving 17 bases between. The CDR3 spells CASSRDHLLSGYTF. As DNA, the CDR3 is TGTGCCAGCAGTCGGGACCACCTATTGAGTGGCTACACCTTC.

The V and J genes are TRBV5-4 and TRBJ2-2; 7 bases line up with TRBD2. The CDR3 covers 14 residues. Germline lookup yields CDR1 SGHNT and CDR2 YYREEE (reference sequence). Trimming at V came to 3 bases and at J to 6 bases, leaving 5 bases not matched to a gene. The CDR3 nucleotides are TGTGCCAGCAGCTCGCGGACTAGTTCCGGGGAGCTGTTTTTT. Protein product: CASSSRTSSGELFF.

This clone was seen a few times. The chain joins TRBV29-1 to TRBJ2-3; D ambiguous. V dropped 3 bases and J dropped 0 bases, with 7 bases sitting between them. The CDR3 is made up of 13 amino acids. Germline V gene sequence: CDR1 SQVTM, CDR2 ANQGSEA. The CDR3 DNA is TGCAGCGTTGAGGGGTCTAGCACAGATACGCAGTATTTT. This translates into CSVEGSSTDTQYF.

The chain carries TRBV28 and TRBJ2-7; 10 bases agree with TRBD1. Germline V lookup: CDR1 MDHEN, CDR2 SYDVKM. The CDR3 has 15 residues. V trimming: 5 bases; J trimming: 3 bases; junction bases outside the gene matches: 7. This chain's CDR3 is CASSPLWDRGYEQYF. The CDR3 nucleotides read TGTGCCAGCAGTCCACTCTGGGACAGGGGCTACGAGCAGTACTTC. Variable domain in full (rest from reference TRBV28 and TRBJ2-7): DVKVTQSSRYLVKRTGEKVFLECVQDMDHENMFWYRQDPGLGLRLIYFSYDVKMKEKGDIPEGYSVSREKKERFSLILESASTNQTSMYLCASSPLWDRGYEQYFGPGTRLTVT.

The gene calls are TRBV6-5 and TRBJ1-2, with no clear D. CDR1 and CDR2 (germline): MNHEY, SVGAGI. Trimming shortened V by 6 bases and J by 7 bases, and 18 bases separated the two germline ends. The CDR3 extends over 14 amino acids. CDR3 sequence: CASSPTTWVGGYTF. CDR3 sequence (DNA): TGTGCCAGCAGCCCTACGACCTGGGTTGGTGGCTACACCTTC.